These 27 T cell receptor beta chains were sequenced from one sample in a study of T cells in narcolepsy. Using immunoSEQ multiplex PCR, the repertoire was profiled, and TCRdb retains in-frame clones only, with some absent. This table holds about 35,000 clones, about four fifths found once. The sequencing input was memory (CD45RA-) CD4+ T cells from blood. The origin of the receptors is a human donor in good health.

This chain connects TRBV5-4 to TRBJ1-2; tentative D call: TRBD1 (6 bases). CDR1 and CDR2 (germline): SGHNT, YYREEE (reference sequence). V lost 2 bases and J lost 4, with 9 bases in between. CDR3 length equals 13 residues. The CDR3 coding sequence is TGTGCCAGCAGCTTAGGGGGGTCCTATGGCTACACCTTC. Protein sequence: CASSLGGSYGYTF.

The chain has TRBV15 and TRBJ2-1, with D unresolved. V dropped 8 bases and J dropped 10 bases, with 18 bases sitting between them. The length of the CDR3 is 13 residues. Germline loops: CDR1 LNHNV, CDR2 YYDKDF (reference sequence). The CDR3 protein is CATSGRRHLEQFF. In DNA, the CDR3 is TGTGCCACCTCCGGGCGGCGGCATTTAGAGCAGTTCTTC. Looking up the rest from reference TRBV15 and TRBJ2-1 gives the full variable domain: DAMVIQNPRYQVTQFGKPVTLSCSQTLNHNVMYWYQQKSSQAPKLLFHYYDKDFNNEADTPDNFQSRRPNTSFCFLDIRSPGLGDTAMYLCATSGRRHLEQFFGPGTRLTVL.

This clone was seen a single time. The rearrangement joins TRBV23-1 to TRBJ2-6; maybe TRBD1 (6 bases). TRBV23-1 is an open reading frame, and its role is uncertain. The CDR3 length is 16 residues. V lost 1 base, J lost 2 bases, and 9 bases lay in between. As DNA, the CDR3 is TGCGCCAGCAGTCAATACAGGGTCCCTGGGGCCAACGTCCTGACTTTC. Its protein is CASSQYRVPGANVLTF.

The rearrangement links TRBV27 to TRBJ2-1; 8 nucleotides align to TRBD1. The CDR3 length is 17 residues. After removal of 6 bases from V and 2 bases from J, the junction contained 12 bases not matched to a gene. Germline assignment: CDR1 MNHEY and CDR2 SMNVEV (reference sequence). CDR3 amino acids: CASRRPGTGLTYNEQFF. The CDR3 coding sequence is TGTGCCAGCAGACGCCCCGGGACAGGACTTACCTACAATGAGCAGTTCTTC.

The rearrangement links TRBV11-2 to TRBJ2-7; tentatively, D is TRBD2 (5 bases). V was shortened by 3 bases and J by 4 bases, with 13 bases between the two germline ends. Germline CDR1 is SGHAT and CDR2 is FQNNGV. The CDR3 runs 14 residues. The CDR3 is CASSLGRGWYEQYF. The CDR3 nucleotides are TGTGCCAGCAGCTTGGGTCGGGGATGGTACGAGCAGTACTTC.

This clone turned up a few times. The chain uses TRBV6-1 and TRBJ1-2, with 8 bases fitting TRBD1. Trimming removed 6 bases from V and 4 bases from J; junction bases left unmatched: 7. The germline CDR1 and CDR2 sequences are MNHNS and SASEGT. CDR3 length equals 14 residues. The CDR3 bases are TGTGCCAGCAGACTGACAGGGGTCGGCTATGGCTACACCTTC. The encoded protein is CASRLTGVGYGYTF.

The chain couples TRBV11-2 to TRBJ1-1; the D is unclear. CDR1 and CDR2 (germline): SGHAT, FQNNGV. The CDR3 runs 12 residues. V lost 7 bases, J lost 4 bases, and 10 bases lay in between. CDR3 bases: TGTGCCAGCAACAAGGGAGGCACTGAAGCTTTCTTT. Its translation is CASNKGGTEAFF.

The gene calls are TRBV2 and TRBJ2-2; 7 positions agree with TRBD1. V was clipped by 6 bases and J by 5 bases; unmatched bases: 6. This CDR3 comprises 14 residues. Germline values: CDR1 SNHLY, CDR2 FYNNEI. The CDR3 DNA reads TGTGCCAGCAGGAGGGGACAGAGAACCGGGGAGCTGTTTTTT. It is translated as CASRRGQRTGELFF.

By share, this clone ranks as medium-sized. The V gene is TRBV5-1, the J gene TRBJ1-1; TRBD1 is a possible D gene (5 bases). The CDR3 has 13 residues. CDR1 is SGHRS and CDR2 is YFSETQ in the germline V gene. Trimming cost V 4 bases and J 7 bases, with 14 bases left between them. CDR3 in DNA: TGCGCCAGCAGCCCGCGAGGCGACAGTGAAGCTTTCTTT. It yields the protein CASSPRGDSEAFF.

The chain has TRBV6-5 and TRBJ1-1, with D tentatively TRBD1 (6 bases). Germline V gene data show CDR1 as MNHEY and CDR2 as SVGAGI. Deletions cut 7 bases from V and 4 bases from J, with 16 bases between. CDR3 length equals 14 residues. Here the CDR3 reads CASTLSQGLTEAFF. In DNA, the CDR3 is TGTGCCAGCACCCTTTCCCAGGGGCTCACTGAAGCTTTCTTT.

This rearrangement joins TRBV9 to TRBJ2-6; 8 positions agree with TRBD1. In germline, CDR1 is SGDLS, CDR2 YYNGEE. CDR3 size: 17 residues. V trimming: 2 bases; J trimming: 2 bases; junction bases outside the gene matches: 6. Written as DNA, the CDR3 is TGTGCCAGCAGCGTCCAGGCAGGGGGCGCTGGGGCCAACGTCCTGACTTTC. Its protein is CASSVQAGGAGANVLTF.

The genes are TRBV28 and TRBJ2-3; D might be TRBD1 or TRBD2, each matching 6 bases. CDR1 MDHEN and CDR2 SYDVKM come from the germline V gene. V shed 2 bases and J shed 3 bases, with 12 bases lying between them. The CDR3 consists of 15 residues. CDR3 amino acids: CASSLPGAGTDTQYF. CDR3 coding DNA: TGTGCCAGCAGTTTACCAGGGGCGGGGACAGATACGCAGTATTTT.

This rearrangement joins TRBV19 to TRBJ1-1; weak D call: TRBD1 (5 bases). V lost 5 bases and J 4 bases, leaving 14 bases between the germline ends. The CDR3 spans 14 residues. The germline V gene encodes CDR1 LNHDA and CDR2 SQIVND (reference sequence). The DNA of the CDR3 is TGTGCCAGTAGTGTAGGGACCTGGGCCACTGAAGCTTTCTTT. Protein sequence: CASSVGTWATEAFF. The full variable domain, completed using reference TRBV19 and TRBJ1-1, is DGGITQSPKYLFRKEGQNVTLSCEQNLNHDAMYWYRQDPGQGLRLIYYSQIVNDFQKGDIAEGYSVSREKKESFPLTVTSAQKNPTAFYLCASSVGTWATEAFFGQGTRLTVV.

V usage is TRBV2 and J usage is TRBJ2-5; D gene unclear. The J call may be faulty, since TRBJ2-7 better matches the DNA end. Germline V gene data show CDR1 as SNHLY and CDR2 as FYNNEI. There are 12 residues in the CDR3. The CDR3 nucleotides read TGTGCCAGCAGCCCAAGAGACTACGAGCAGTACTTC. This codes for CASSPRDYEQYF.

The rearrangement uses TRBV6-5 and TRBJ2-1; D might be TRBD2 (7 bases). The germline gives CDR1 MNHEY, CDR2 SVGAGI. Trimming shortened V by 10 bases and J by 9 bases, and 22 bases separated the two germline ends. This CDR3 spans 14 amino acids. The CDR3 DNA follows: TGTGCCATCGCGGGGGCTAGCCGGGCCAGTGAGCAGTTCTTC. Translating gives CAIAGASRASEQFF.

The CDR3 protein is CASSVDRGPGEKLFF. The CDR3 region has the DNA TGTGCCAGCAGCGTAGACCGCGGGCCGGGGGAAAAACTGTTTTTT. The chain combines TRBV9 with TRBJ1-4, with D hard to call. CDR3 length: 15 residues. V lost 0 bases and J lost 8, with 14 bases in between. The germline V gene encodes CDR1 SGDLS and CDR2 YYNGEE.

The chain combines TRBV28 with TRBJ2-6; TRBD2 matches 7 bases. This CDR3 contains 18 residues. J lost 1 base, V lost 5 bases, and 11 bases had no gene match. Germline V gives CDR1 MDHEN, CDR2 SYDVKM. The CDR3 reads CASSPSGNLRSGANVLTF. CDR3 DNA sequence: TGTGCCAGCAGTCCGAGCGGGAATCTTCGGTCTGGGGCCAACGTCCTGACTTTC.

This clone was seen just once. The chain links TRBV7-2 to TRBJ1-1; D is uncertain. This CDR3 contains 13 residues. V lost 1 base and J 2 bases, leaving 5 bases between the germline ends. From germline, CDR1 is SGHTA and CDR2 FQGNSA. DNA of the CDR3: TGTGCCAGCAGCTTAGATCTTAACACTGAAGCTTTCTTT. It encodes CASSLDLNTEAFF.

The chain joins TRBV10-3 to TRBJ2-2; D not resolved. Trimming pared 3 bases from V and 0 bases from J, leaving 2 bases between. This CDR3 has 13 amino acids. From germline, CDR1 is ENHRY and CDR2 SYGVKD. For the CDR3, the DNA is TGTGCCATCAGTGATACGAACACCGGGGAGCTGTTTTTT. Protein sequence: CAISDTNTGELFF.

The chain uses TRBV5-4 and TRBJ2-3; TRBD2 aligns across 11 bases. The V segment lost 4 bases and the J segment 4 bases; nucleotides outside the gene matches: 14. CDR1 and CDR2 from the germline V gene are SGHNT and YYREEE (reference sequence). The CDR3 spans 18 residues. The CDR3 region is CASSLELAGGPGADTQYF. As DNA, the CDR3 is TGTGCCAGCAGCCTCGAATTAGCGGGAGGGCCGGGGGCAGATACGCAGTATTTT. Combining the CDR3 with reference TRBV5-4 and TRBJ2-3 gives the whole variable domain ETGVTQSPTHLIKTRGQQVTLRCSSQSGHNTVSWYQQALGQGPQFIFQYYREEENGRGNFPPRFSGLQFPNYSSELNVNALELDDSALYLCASSLELAGGPGADTQYFGPGTRLTVL.

In DNA, the CDR3 is TGTGCCAGCATTTCGGACAGGGAAGCTTTCTTT. Translating it yields CASISDREAFF. The chain employs TRBV6-5 and TRBJ1-1; 7 bases are a match to TRBD1. The CDR3 is 11 amino acids. J gave up 8 bases and V 7 bases, and 4 bases lay outside the gene matches. CDR1 and CDR2 from the germline V gene are MNHEY and SVGAGI.

The rearrangement joins TRBV5-1 to TRBJ2-1; 12 bases are a match to TRBD2. With 2 bases clipped from V and 4 bases from J, the junction kept 1 base outside the gene matches. The CDR3 sequence is 15 residues long. Germline CDR1 SGHRS, CDR2 YFSETQ. Written as DNA, the CDR3 is TGCGCCAGCAGCTTAGGGACTAGCGGGTACAATGAGCAGTTCTTC. This codes for CASSLGTSGYNEQFF.

The chain uses TRBV5-6 and TRBJ1-2, with a tentative D call TRBD1 (6 bases). The CDR3 spans 14 residues. Germline CDR1 SGHDT, CDR2 YYEEEE. Trimming removed 5 bases from V and 3 bases from J, with 14 bases in between. The CDR3 nucleotides read TGTGCCAGCAGTCAACAGGGAGGGGACTATGGCTACACCTTC. Translation: CASSQQGGDYGYTF.

This chain connects TRBV25-1 to TRBJ2-2, with TRBD1 identical over 8 bases. Germline V gene data show CDR1 as MGHDK and CDR2 as SYGVNS. The V segment lost 3 bases and the J segment 7 bases; nucleotides outside the gene matches: 7. The CDR3 is 15 residues long. The DNA for the CDR3 is TGTGCCAGCAGTGAGACAGGGGAATTGCGCGGGGAGCTGTTTTTT. Protein product: CASSETGELRGELFF.

V is TRBV5-1 and J is TRBJ2-5, with 10 bases fitting TRBD2. V lost 2 bases and J lost 2; bases outside the gene matches: 0. The CDR3 totals 14 residues. Germline assignment: CDR1 SGHRS and CDR2 YFSETQ. CDR3 sequence: CASSLAGGQETQYF. The CDR3 bases are TGCGCCAGCAGCTTAGCGGGGGGGCAAGAGACCCAGTACTTC.

CDR3 DNA: TGTGCCAGTAGTATCTGGCAGGGGGATAGTAGCAATCAGCCCCAGCATTTT. Protein sequence: CASSIWQGDSSNQPQHF. The J gene is TRBJ1-5, the V gene TRBV19; 7 bases are a match to TRBD1. Looked up from germline, CDR1 is LNHDA and CDR2 is SQIVND (reference sequence). Trimming removed 3 bases from V and 0 bases from J; junction bases left unmatched: 8. The CDR3 covers 17 residues.

The rearrangement joins TRBV16 to TRBJ1-5; D gene uncertain. CDR3 length: 14 residues. Trimming removed 0 bases from V and 2 bases from J, with 5 bases in between. The germline CDR1 and CDR2 sequences are KGHSY and FQNENV. Here the CDR3 DNA reads TGTGCCAGCAGCCAATCGAAGGGCAATCAGCCCCAGCATTTT. This gives the protein CASSQSKGNQPQHF.